This TCR beta chain was identified during a study of CD8+CD57+ T cells in acquired aplastic anemia. V trimming: 3 bases; J trimming: 5 bases; junction bases outside the gene matches: 5. The CDR3 sequence is 15 residues long. The V gene's germline CDR1 is SGDLS and CDR2 YYNGEE. Researchers used genomic DNA as the template to profile TCR beta VDJ and CDR3. TCRdb independently ran MiXCR on the reads; one entry per CDR3 protein. The repertoire includes 200,000 or so distinct CDR3 sequences, less than 65% of them detected once, and about 45% sits in the top ten. The TCR was taken from a human donor with severe aplastic anemia or a healthy control (not recorded which). The gene calls are TRBV9 and TRBJ1-4, with 9 bases fitting TRBD1. Sequencing was carried out using sorted CD4+, CD8+, or CD8+CD57+ T cells (not recorded which) from PBMCs. CDR3 sequence reads: CASSGGGTGNEKLFF. The CDR3 DNA sequence: TGTGCCAGCAGCGGAGGAGGGACAGGGAATGAAAAACTGTTTTTT. Supplemented by reference TRBV9 and TRBJ1-4, the full variable domain reads DSGVTQTPKHLITATGQRVTLRCSPRSGDLSVYWYQQSLDQGLQFLIQYYNGEERAKGNILERFSAQQFPDLHSELNLSSLELGDSALYFCASSGGGTGNEKLFFGSGTQLSVL.